A single sample gave rise to the 26 T cell receptor beta chains below, sequenced in a study of T-cell reconstitution after alpha-beta-depleted transplantation in children. Unique molecular identifiers were incorporated into the prepared TCRbeta library. TCRdb independently ran MiXCR on the PCR reads; one entry per CDR3 protein. The sample carries around 130,000 distinct CDR3 sequences, 9.5% to 10% recorded once. The material sequenced was PBMCs, mostly from graft donor cells, taken 180 days after TCRalphabeta/CD19-depleted stem cell transplant. These receptors all stem from a girl in the first two years of life who had a stem cell transplant for combined immunodeficiency, so the T cells may come from the graft donor.

Only one count was recorded for this clonotype. This sequence may be a read error, since a much larger clone differs from it by one base. V gene TRBV12-3 or TRBV12-4 combines with J gene TRBJ2-6; D not resolved. There are 17 residues in the CDR3. The V end was cut by 3 bases, the J end by 0 bases, with 12 bases between. Written as DNA, the CDR3 is TGTGCCAGCAGTTTTTCGGAAGGCGTCTCTGGGGCCAACGTCCTGACTTTC. Translating gives CASSFSEGVSGANVLTF.

V and J are TRBV29-1 and TRBJ2-7; 9 nucleotides agree with TRBD1. The CDR3 covers 12 residues. Germline values: CDR1 SQVTM, CDR2 ANQGSEA. V lost 6 bases to trimming and J lost 4 bases; unmatched junction nucleotides: 4. As DNA, the CDR3 is TGCAGCGTCCGGACAGGGGAATACGAGCAGTACTTC. It is translated as CSVRTGEYEQYF.

This chain joins TRBV6-2 or TRBV6-3 and TRBJ1-5; D might be TRBD1 (5 bases). The V end was cut by 2 bases, the J end by 3 bases, with 8 bases between. CDR1 is MNHEY and CDR2 is SVGEGT in the germline V gene. The CDR3 has 14 residues. The CDR3 nucleotides are TGTGCCAGCAGTTACGGGACGCTCAATCAGCCCCAGCATTTT. Protein: CASSYGTLNQPQHF.

This clonotype was seen ten or more times. This chain links TRBV12-3 or TRBV12-4 with TRBJ1-5; maybe TRBD1 (5 bases). V lost 5 bases to trimming and J lost 6 bases, with 20 bases between them. The CDR3 covers 16 residues. Here the CDR3 reads CASSLSGAGSPQPQHF. Here the CDR3 DNA reads TGTGCCAGCAGTCTATCGGGAGCAGGGAGCCCTCAGCCCCAGCATTTT.

The gene calls are TRBV5-1 and TRBJ2-3; 7 nucleotides agree with TRBD2. The CDR3 runs 20 residues. V shed 2 bases and J 0 bases; nucleotides not matched to a gene: 18. The germline gives CDR1 SGHRS, CDR2 YFSETQ. CDR3 bases: TGCGCCAGCAGCTTCGCCTCCAAGTTCCTAGCGGACACTAGCACAGATACGCAGTATTTT. This sequence encodes CASSFASKFLADTSTDTQYF. The full variable domain, its missing parts supplied by reference TRBV5-1 and TRBJ2-3, is KAGVTQTPRYLIKTRGQQVTLSCSPISGHRSVSWYQQTPGQGLQFLFEYFSETQRNKGNFPGRFSGRQFSNSRSEMNVSTLELGDSALYLCASSFASKFLADTSTDTQYFGPGTRLTVL.

This clonotype was observed a few times. This rearrangement joins TRBV11-2 to TRBJ2-1; 7 bases line up with TRBD1. Germline trimming cut 4 bases from V and 9 bases from J; bases unmatched to any gene: 6. The CDR3 sequence is 13 residues long. The germline V gene has CDR1 SGHAT and CDR2 FQNNGV. The CDR3, as DNA: TGTGCCAGCAGCTCGACAGGGCATGCTGAGCAGTTCTTC. This sequence encodes CASSSTGHAEQFF. Full variable domain (rest looked up from reference TRBV11-2 and TRBJ2-1): EAGVAQSPRYKIIEKRQSVAFWCNPISGHATLYWYQQILGQGPKLLIQFQNNGVVDDSQLPKDRFSAERLKGVDSTLKIQPAKLEDSAVYLCASSSTGHAEQFFGPGTRLTVL.

In this sample, this clonotype turned up a few times. The V gene is TRBV9, the J gene TRBJ2-5; D is uncertain. The germline V gene encodes CDR1 SGDLS and CDR2 YYNGEE. V dropped 0 bases and J dropped 2 bases, with 20 bases sitting between them. CDR3 length: 18 residues. The CDR3 sequence: CASSVASGSYPVQETQYF. CDR3 DNA: TGTGCCAGCAGCGTAGCTTCCGGATCCTATCCCGTTCAAGAGACCCAGTACTTC.

The genes are TRBV12-3 or TRBV12-4 and TRBJ2-5; D not resolved. This CDR3 has 13 residues. V lost 4 bases, J lost 2 bases, and 8 bases lay in between. CDR3 loop: CASSWGRQETQYF. The CDR3 nucleotides read TGTGCCAGCAGTTGGGGAAGACAAGAGACCCAGTACTTC.

This clonotype was seen more than once but under ten times. In DNA form, the CDR3 reads TGTGCCAGCAGTTACTCGATTCCAGTCCTGGAGGGCTACACCTTC. As protein: CASSYSIPVLEGYTF. The chain couples TRBV6-5 to TRBJ1-2; D unresolved. V gave up 0 bases and J gave up 8 bases, with 16 bases separating them. This CDR3 is 15 amino acids long. Germline values: CDR1 MNHEY, CDR2 SVGAGI.

A few counts support this clonotype. This chain uses TRBV7-2 with TRBJ1-6; 7 nucleotides match TRBD1. V shed 1 base and J 8 bases; nucleotides not matched to a gene: 5. Germline loops: CDR1 SGHTA, CDR2 FQGNSA. This CDR3 has 15 amino acids. CDR3 DNA sequence: TGTGCCAGCAGCTTAGAAGGGACAGAGGATTCACCCCTCCACTTT. Amino acids: CASSLEGTEDSPLHF.

The chain links TRBV6-1 to TRBJ2-7, with 8 bases fitting TRBD1. The CDR3 spans 14 residues. With 7 bases clipped from V and 6 bases from J, the junction kept 11 bases outside the gene matches. Germline V gene lookup returns CDR1 MNHNS and CDR2 SASEGT. CDR3 loop: CASTVVSGGFEQYF. DNA for the CDR3: TGTGCCAGCACCGTGGTGTCAGGGGGCTTCGAGCAGTACTTC.

The rearrangement uses TRBV20-1 and TRBJ2-7, with TRBD1 matching 7 bases. The CDR3 loop spans 15 amino acids. In germline, CDR1 is DFQATT, CDR2 SNEGSKA (reference sequence). V lost 4 bases to trimming and J lost 2 bases; unmatched junction nucleotides: 11. The CDR3 protein is CSAIPGRDSPYEQYF. CDR3 in DNA: TGCAGTGCTATCCCTGGCCGGGACAGCCCCTACGAGCAGTACTTC.

This clonotype was seen a handful of times. The V gene is TRBV7-9, the J gene TRBJ2-2; the match to TRBD2 covers 12 bases. Germline loops: CDR1 SEHNR, CDR2 FQNEAQ (reference sequence). The CDR3 runs to 16 residues. J was trimmed by 4 bases and V by 5 bases; bases with no gene match: 5. The CDR3 DNA is TGTGCCAGCAGCCTACGACTAGCGGGGGTCACCGGGGAGCTGTTTTTT. Residues: CASSLRLAGVTGELFF.

This clonotype was picked up many times. The J gene is TRBJ2-7, the V gene TRBV29-1, with a possible D match to TRBD2 (6 bases). The V end was cut by 4 bases, the J end by 6 bases, with 10 bases between. CDR1 SQVTM and CDR2 ANQGSEA come from the germline V gene. There are 11 residues in the CDR3. DNA for the CDR3: TGCAGCGTTGCGGAGGGTGGCGAGCAGTACTTC. It encodes CSVAEGGEQYF.

The rearrangement uses TRBV7-9 and TRBJ2-1; TRBD1 matches 8 bases. The CDR3 spans 14 residues. Trimming took 5 bases from V and 0 from J; bases not matched to a gene: 0. Germline loops: CDR1 SEHNR, CDR2 FQNEAQ (reference sequence). The CDR3 bases are TGTGCCAGCAGCACAGGGGGCTCCTACAATGAGCAGTTCTTC. It encodes CASSTGGSYNEQFF.

This clonotype was seen repeatedly, ten times or more. The genes are TRBV5-1 and TRBJ1-6; TRBD1 agrees at 7 bases. The V and J ends lost 6 bases and 7 bases, in that order; junction bases with no gene match: 4. This CDR3 is 13 amino acids long. The germline gives CDR1 SGHRS, CDR2 YFSETQ. CDR3 region: CASKGANNSPLHF. In DNA, the CDR3 is TGCGCCAGCAAGGGGGCGAACAATTCACCCCTCCACTTT.

The chain recombines TRBV18 with TRBJ1-2, with a possible D match to TRBD1 (5 bases). There are 14 residues in the CDR3. V dropped 1 base and J dropped 8 bases, with 14 bases sitting between them. The germline CDR1 and CDR2 sequences are KGHSH and LQKENI. CDR3 sequence: CASSPRGPPGGYTF. Written as DNA, the CDR3 is TGTGCCAGCTCACCACGGGGACCACCAGGCGGCTACACCTTC.

The CDR3 DNA reads TGTGCCAGCAGCCACCCGACGGGCCACACCGGGGAGCTGTTTTTT. Protein: CASSHPTGHTGELFF. The chain combines TRBV5-6 with TRBJ2-2; D unresolved. Trimming stripped 4 bases from V and 3 bases from J, with 13 bases between. This CDR3 spans 15 amino acids. Germline-derived CDR1 and CDR2 are SGHDT and YYEEEE.

This clonotype has more than one count but fewer than ten. The chain joins TRBV19 to TRBJ2-1; 11 bases are shared with TRBD2. J gave up 3 bases and V 4 bases, and 8 bases lay outside the gene matches. Germline CDR1 and CDR2: LNHDA and SQIVND (reference sequence). The CDR3 loop spans 17 amino acids. The CDR3: CASSNPGLADLYNEQFF. The CDR3 DNA reads as TGTGCCAGTAGTAACCCGGGACTAGCGGATCTCTACAATGAGCAGTTCTTC.

This clonotype has only a few counts. The chain has TRBV7-9 and TRBJ1-1; D uncertain. V was clipped by 1 base and J by 0 bases, with 12 bases between them. Germline V CDR1 and CDR2: SEHNR, FQNEAQ (reference sequence). This CDR3 contains 16 residues. CDR3 sequence reads: CASSLGAGTMNTEAFF. Here the CDR3 DNA reads TGTGCCAGCAGCTTAGGGGCAGGCACAATGAACACTGAAGCTTTCTTT.

This clonotype was seen repeatedly, ten times or more. The V and J genes are TRBV20-1 and TRBJ2-5; weak D call: TRBD2 (6 bases). This CDR3 region has 12 residues. The V and J ends lost 3 bases and 5 bases respectively, with 10 bases between them. Per germline, CDR1 DFQATT and CDR2 SNEGSKA (reference sequence). The CDR3 loop is CSASIREETQYF. In DNA form, the CDR3 reads TGCAGTGCTAGCATCCGGGAGGAGACCCAGTACTTC.

V is TRBV11-3 and J is TRBJ2-5; D not certain. The CDR3 has 16 amino acids. Germline CDR1 SGHNT, CDR2 YENEEA. V lost 3 bases and J lost 0, with 14 bases in between. The CDR3 DNA sequence: TGTGCCAGCAGCTTGAGGTCTACTGTGTACCAAGAGACCCAGTACTTC. This gives the protein CASSLRSTVYQETQYF.

This clonotype was seen a handful of times. The J gene is TRBJ1-1, the V gene TRBV7-6; TRBD1 is a possible D gene (5 bases). Deletions cut 4 bases from V and 2 bases from J, with 14 bases between. CDR1 is SGHVS and CDR2 is FNYEAQ in the germline V gene. The length of the CDR3 is 15 residues. The CDR3 reads CASSSPGAPNTEAFF. In DNA form, the CDR3 reads TGTGCCAGCAGCTCGCCTGGGGCCCCAAACACTGAAGCTTTCTTT.

The chain combines TRBV20-1 with TRBJ2-3, with TRBD1 matching over 7 bases. V shed 3 bases and J 1 base; nucleotides not matched to a gene: 10. The germline gives CDR1 DFQATT, CDR2 SNEGSKA (reference sequence). The CDR3 has 16 amino acids. The CDR3, as DNA: TGCAGTGCTAGCTCAAAGACAGGGTACGGCACAGATACGCAGTATTTT. It encodes CSASSKTGYGTDTQYF.

This clonotype was counted at least ten times. This rearrangement joins TRBV12-3 or TRBV12-4 to TRBJ1-1; D gene uncertain. There are 12 residues in the CDR3. Trimming took 8 bases from V and 0 from J, leaving 7 bases between them. CDR3 amino acids: CASGRLNTEAFF. The CDR3 DNA reads TGTGCCAGCGGCCGTTTGAACACTGAAGCTTTCTTT.

This chain connects TRBV11-2 to TRBJ1-5; D gene ambiguous. Per the germline V gene, CDR1 is SGHAT and CDR2 is FQNNGV. V shed 4 bases and J shed 6 bases, with 10 bases lying between them. This CDR3 is 13 amino acids long. The CDR3 region is CASSSPTGQPQHF. The CDR3 nucleotides are TGTGCCAGCAGCTCGCCCACCGGTCAGCCCCAGCATTTT. Full variable domain (rest looked up from reference TRBV11-2 and TRBJ1-5): EAGVAQSPRYKIIEKRQSVAFWCNPISGHATLYWYQQILGQGPKLLIQFQNNGVVDDSQLPKDRFSAERLKGVDSTLKIQPAKLEDSAVYLCASSSPTGQPQHFGDGTRLSIL.